The entry below gives a single T cell receptor (beta chain) sequence along with its context. This sample is part of a study of beta chain features in type 1 diabetes. Sequencing targeted expressed TCRB transcripts, as all isolated RNA had been reverse transcribed. Naive, central memory and regulatory T cell samples came to a mean of approximately 3.57 million reads. Produced via immunoSEQ multiplex PCR; TCRdb's table is partial and in-frame only. This table holds over 700,000 clones, about a sixth found once. Trimming took off 5 bases at V and 6 bases at J, with 17 bases between the two ends. There are 15 residues in the CDR3. From germline, CDR1 is MNHEY and CDR2 SVGAGI.

Sequencing used naive CD4+ T cells from blood. The chain links TRBV6-5 to TRBJ1-5; D is uncertain. The sequence was collected from a woman between 18 and 29 years old in good health. The CDR3 loop reads CASSLGDPGGQPQHF. CDR3 DNA sequence: TGTGCCAGCAGTCTAGGAGACCCGGGAGGTCAGCCCCAGCATTTT.